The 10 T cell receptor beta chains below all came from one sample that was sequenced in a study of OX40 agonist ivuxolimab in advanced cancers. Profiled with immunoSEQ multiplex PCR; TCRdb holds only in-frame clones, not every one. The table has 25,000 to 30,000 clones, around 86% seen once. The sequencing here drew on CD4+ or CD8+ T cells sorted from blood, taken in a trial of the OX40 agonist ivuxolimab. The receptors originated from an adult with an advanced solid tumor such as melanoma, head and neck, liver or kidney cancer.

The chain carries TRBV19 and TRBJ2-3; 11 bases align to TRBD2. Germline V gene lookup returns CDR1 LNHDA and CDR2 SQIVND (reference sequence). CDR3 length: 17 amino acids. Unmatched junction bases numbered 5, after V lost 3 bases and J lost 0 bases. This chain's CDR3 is CASSIQGLAASTDTQYF. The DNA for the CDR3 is TGTGCCAGTAGTATCCAGGGACTAGCGGCTAGCACAGATACGCAGTATTTT.

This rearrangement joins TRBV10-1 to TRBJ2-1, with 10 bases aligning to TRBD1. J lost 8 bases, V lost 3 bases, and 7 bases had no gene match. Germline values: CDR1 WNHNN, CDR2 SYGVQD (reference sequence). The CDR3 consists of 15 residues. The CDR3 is CASSDPGQGTDEQFF. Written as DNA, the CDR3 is TGCGCCAGCAGTGACCCGGGACAGGGGACCGATGAGCAGTTCTTC.

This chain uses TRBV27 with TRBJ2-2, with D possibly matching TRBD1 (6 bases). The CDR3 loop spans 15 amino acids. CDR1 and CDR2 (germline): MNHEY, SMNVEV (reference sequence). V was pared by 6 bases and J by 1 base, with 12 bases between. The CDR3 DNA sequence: TGTGCCAGCAGGTCAGGGGCCAGGAACACCGGGGAGCTGTTTTTT. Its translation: CASRSGARNTGELFF.

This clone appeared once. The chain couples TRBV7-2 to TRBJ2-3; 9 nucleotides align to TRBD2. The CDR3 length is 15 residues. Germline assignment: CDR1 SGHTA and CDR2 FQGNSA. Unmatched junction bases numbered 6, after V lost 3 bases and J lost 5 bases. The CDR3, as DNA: TGTGCCAGCAGCTTCAGCGGGGGGCGAGGAGATACGCAGTATTTT. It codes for CASSFSGGRGDTQYF.

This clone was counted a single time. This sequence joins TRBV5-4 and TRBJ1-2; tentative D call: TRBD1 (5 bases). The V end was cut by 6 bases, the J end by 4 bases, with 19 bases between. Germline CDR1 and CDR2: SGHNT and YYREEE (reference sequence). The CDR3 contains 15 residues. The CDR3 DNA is TGTGCCAGCACCTGGGGCACCGGGGAGCTCTATGGCTACACCTTC. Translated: CASTWGTGELYGYTF.

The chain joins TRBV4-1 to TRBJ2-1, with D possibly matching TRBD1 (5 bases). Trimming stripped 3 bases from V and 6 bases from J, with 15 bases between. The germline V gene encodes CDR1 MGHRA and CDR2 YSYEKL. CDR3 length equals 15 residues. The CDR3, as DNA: TGCGCCAGCAGCCAGGACCCACAGGTCCCCAATGAGCAGTTCTTC. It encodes CASSQDPQVPNEQFF.

As DNA, the CDR3 is TGTGCCAGCTCACCGGCAGGGGGCGCGACAGATACGCAGTATTTT. Translated, it gives CASSPAGGATDTQYF. The V call is TRBV18, the J call TRBJ2-3; TRBD1 matches at 8 bases. With 3 bases clipped from V and 3 bases from J, the junction kept 5 bases outside the gene matches. Germline CDR1 reads KGHSH; CDR2 reads LQKENI. The CDR3 sequence is 15 residues long.

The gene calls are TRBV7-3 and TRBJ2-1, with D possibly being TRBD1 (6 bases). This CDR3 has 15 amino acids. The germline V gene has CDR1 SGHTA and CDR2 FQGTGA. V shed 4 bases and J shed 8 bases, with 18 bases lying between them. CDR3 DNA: TGTGCCAGCAGCTCTATTCGGACAGTTTTTCATGAGCAGTTCTTC. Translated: CASSSIRTVFHEQFF.

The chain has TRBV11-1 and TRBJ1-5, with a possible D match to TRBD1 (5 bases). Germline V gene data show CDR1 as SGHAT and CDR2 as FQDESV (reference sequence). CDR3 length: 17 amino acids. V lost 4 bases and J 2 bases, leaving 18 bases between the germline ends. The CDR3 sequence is CASSWDPATAGNQPQHF. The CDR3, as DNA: TGTGCCAGCAGCTGGGACCCAGCGACGGCGGGCAATCAGCCCCAGCATTTT.

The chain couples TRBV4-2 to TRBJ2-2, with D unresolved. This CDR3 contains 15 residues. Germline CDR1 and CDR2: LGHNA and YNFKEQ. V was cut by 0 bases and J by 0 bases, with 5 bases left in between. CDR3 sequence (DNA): TGTGCCAGCAGCCAAGAGGTACCGAACACCGGGGAGCTGTTTTTT. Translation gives CASSQEVPNTGELFF.